This T cell receptor (beta chain) was identified during a study of OX40 agonist ivuxolimab in advanced cancers. Study-level background: Partial responses, seen in three patients, involved one hepatocellular carcinoma and two cutaneous melanomas.

For this clone: Its antigen is as yet unknown.

Repertoires were generated with immunoSEQ multiplex PCR, while TCRdb's copy carries only in-frame clones and drops some. This table holds some 95,000 clones, around 88% found once. Study-level findings and limits: At 0.1 to 3.0 mg/kg, clonal expansion of CD4+ and CD8+ blood T cells had occurred by week 6. In general, CD8+ T cells held more expanded clones than CD4+ did, on average.

This CDR3 is 16 amino acids long. The trim removed 4 bases at V and 1 base at J, leaving 7 bases unmatched. The germline CDR1 and CDR2 sequences are MNHNS and SASEGT. Autoimmune disease history or systemic immunosuppression disqualified patients. The chain carries TRBV6-1 and TRBJ2-7, with 10 positions matching TRBD1. Sample: CD4+ or CD8+ T cells sorted from blood, taken in a trial of the OX40 agonist ivuxolimab. This sequence originates from an adult with an advanced solid tumor such as melanoma, head and neck, liver or kidney cancer. The DNA of the CDR3 is TGTGCCAGCAGTGGGGACAGGGGTCGCTTATCCTACGAGCAGTACTTC. This gives the protein CASSGDRGRLSYEQYF.